This TCR beta chain came from a study of technical replicates of blood from a handful of donors. Some clones are missing from TCRdb's copy, which holds only in-frame ones; the method was immunoSEQ multiplex PCR. The profile shows 76,000 or so clones, 86% of them singletons. This clone was seen a handful of times. Trimming took 0 bases from V and 6 from J, leaving 8 bases between them. Germline V gene lookup returns CDR1 SGHDN and CDR2 FVKESK. The CDR3 extends over 13 amino acids. The TCR was taken from a human donor in good health. Some clones in this sample may be carry-over from other donors' samples. The chain has TRBV14 and TRBJ1-1, with D uncertain. Material: PBMCs. The CDR3 bases are TGTGCCAGCAGCCAAGATACGAGAGCTGAAGCTTTCTTT. As protein: CASSQDTRAEAFF.